This is a list of T cell receptor beta chains from one sample in a study of OX40 agonist ivuxolimab in advanced cancers. The protocol was immunoSEQ multiplex PCR, while the TCRdb copy is restricted to in-frame clones and leaves out a portion. This table has about 81,000 clones, approximately 90% appearing once. Sequenced here: CD4+ or CD8+ T cells sorted from blood, sampled in a trial of the OX40 agonist ivuxolimab. These receptor sequences come from an adult with an advanced solid tumor such as melanoma, head and neck, liver or kidney cancer. The CDR3 runs from the conserved cysteine through the conserved F or W. D genes are given only for firm matches. For some rows the clone size is stated as once, few or many, or as a class when expanded; others skip it.

d_gene	abundance	v_gene	j_gene	CDR3nt	CDR3aa
NA	NA	TRBV7-9	TRBJ1-6	TGTGCCAGCAGCCCTCTCTCAGGCAATTCACCCCTCCACTTT	CASSPLSGNSPLHF
TRBD1	few	TRBV15	TRBJ1-2	TGTGCCACCAGCAGAGATCAGGGGGCAGGGAAGGATGGCTACACCTTC	CATSRDQGAGKDGYTF
TRBD1	NA	TRBV5-1	TRBJ2-3	TGCGCCAGCAGCCTAGCCAGGGGGCTATCGGATACGCAGTATTTT	CASSLARGLSDTQYF
TRBD2	once	TRBV5-1	TRBJ2-3	TGCGCCAGCAGCACCGGACTAGCGGGGGCTACAGATACGCAGTATTTT	CASSTGLAGATDTQYF
NA	NA	TRBV4-2	TRBJ1-2	TGTGCCAGCAGTCAGGACAGTAGCAACTATGGCTACACCTTC	CASSQDSSNYGYTF
NA	once	TRBV6-6	TRBJ1-4	TGTGCCAGCAGTATGGGCCCTCGGGATGAAAAACTGTTTTTT	CASSMGPRDEKLFF
NA	NA	TRBV18	TRBJ2-3	TGTGCCAGCTCACCCGGCCTCTCCGAGGATACGCAGTATTTT	CASSPGLSEDTQYF
TRBD1	NA	TRBV7-2	TRBJ2-3	TGTGCCAGCAGCTCCCAGGGGGTAGTTGCAGATACGCAGTATTTT	CASSSQGVVADTQYF
TRBD1	NA	TRBV7-2	TRBJ2-7	TGTGCCAGCAGCACCGGGACAGGGACCTACGAGCAGTACTTC	CASSTGTGTYEQYF
NA	NA	TRBV7-9	TRBJ1-6	TGTGCCAGCAGCTACCGTTCCCCGGATAATTCACCCCTCCACTTT	CASSYRSPDNSPLHF
TRBD1	once	TRBV10-3	TRBJ1-2	TGTGCCATCAGTGAGGGCCTAAAACCGGGACAGGTTCTCGGCTACACCTTC	CAISEGLKPGQVLGYTF
NA	NA	TRBV7-9	TRBJ2-1	TGTGCCAGCAGCGTTAAGGGGGGCTCCTACAATGAGCAGTTCTTC	CASSVKGGSYNEQFF
NA	NA	TRBV7-9	TRBJ2-3	TGTGCCAGCAGCTTTGTCGGTGATACGCAGTATTTT	CASSFVGDTQYF
TRBD1	NA	TRBV2	TRBJ1-4	TGTGCCAGCAGTATACAGGGGGCTTATGAAAAACTGTTTTTT	CASSIQGAYEKLFF
NA	NA	TRBV5-8	TRBJ1-3	TGTGCCAGCAGCCGAATTCAGGGAAACACCATATATTTT	CASSRIQGNTIYF
NA	NA	TRBV14	TRBJ2-7	TGTGCCAGCAGCCGCATTACAGGGTACGAGCAGTACTTC	CASSRITGYEQYF
NA	NA	TRBV7-5	TRBJ1-5	TGTGTCAGAAGCTTAGGAAGGGTGGCGGCTCAGCCCCAGCATTTT	CVRSLGRVAAQPQHF
NA	NA	TRBV5-5	TRBJ1-6	TGTGCCACTCACGGGGCAGGACACTATAATTCACCCCTCCACTTT	CATHGAGHYNSPLHF
NA	NA	TRBV5-1	TRBJ1-5	TGCGCCAGCAGCTTGGACCCAATAGGGGATAGCAATCAGCCCCAGCATTTT	CASSLDPIGDSNQPQHF
TRBD1	NA	TRBV7-9	TRBJ1-4	TGTGCCAGCAAGGGACAGGGCAATGAAAAACTGTTTTTT	CASKGQGNEKLFF
NA	NA	TRBV6-6	TRBJ1-2	TGTGCCAGCAGAATAGGGTCTGTCTATGGCTACACCTTC	CASRIGSVYGYTF
NA	once	TRBV19	TRBJ2-7	TGTGCCAGTAGTATCCGACCCCGCGTATCATCCTACGAGCAGTACTTC	CASSIRPRVSSYEQYF
NA	NA	TRBV27	TRBJ1-5	TGTGCCAGTAAAGTCACAAGGGGAGTAGAGCAGCCCCAGCATTTT	CASKVTRGVEQPQHF
NA	NA	TRBV5-5	TRBJ1-5	TGTGCCAGCAGCTTGTTAGCCAGGGGTCAGCCCCAGCATTTT	CASSLLARGQPQHF
NA	NA	TRBV14	TRBJ1-4	TGTGCCAGCAGCCGCGACAGGTCGGAAAAACTGTTTTTT	CASSRDRSEKLFF
NA	few	TRBV7-6	TRBJ2-3	TGTGCCAGCAGCTTAATCCTCGACGTGGGGCCGGATACGCAGTATTTT	CASSLILDVGPDTQYF
NA	NA	TRBV25-1	TRBJ2-7	TGTGCCAGCAGTGAATCCCTACCGCCTTACGAGCAGTACTTC	CASSESLPPYEQYF
NA	NA	TRBV11-3	TRBJ2-1	TGTGCCAGCAGCTTGGGTCTCACCTACAATGAGCAGTTCTTC	CASSLGLTYNEQFF
NA	NA	TRBV6-5	TRBJ2-1	TGTGCCAGCAGTTACCGGGGGTATGAGCAGTTCTTC	CASSYRGYEQFF
NA	NA	TRBV9	TRBJ1-5	TGTGCCAGCAGCCCCCGGGCGATAAATCAGCCCCAGCATTTT	CASSPRAINQPQHF
NA	once	TRBV6-5	TRBJ1-2	TGTGCCAGCAAGACATTTAATTATGGCTACACCTTC	CASKTFNYGYTF
TRBD2	NA	TRBV5-1	TRBJ2-3	TGCGCCAGCAGCTTGGTAGGACGCGGGAGCTTAAGCACAGATACGCAGTATTTT	CASSLVGRGSLSTDTQYF
NA	NA	TRBV28	TRBJ2-7	TGTGCCAGCAACTCGGTAGGCTACGAGCAGTACTTC	CASNSVGYEQYF
NA	NA	TRBV5-5	TRBJ1-2	TGTGCCAGCAGCTTGGCGTCAGCCGGCTATGGCTACACCTTC	CASSLASAGYGYTF
TRBD2	NA	TRBV15	TRBJ2-5	TGTGCCACCAGCAGCCGCGGGGGTTGGAGGGAGACCCAGTACTTC	CATSSRGGWRETQYF